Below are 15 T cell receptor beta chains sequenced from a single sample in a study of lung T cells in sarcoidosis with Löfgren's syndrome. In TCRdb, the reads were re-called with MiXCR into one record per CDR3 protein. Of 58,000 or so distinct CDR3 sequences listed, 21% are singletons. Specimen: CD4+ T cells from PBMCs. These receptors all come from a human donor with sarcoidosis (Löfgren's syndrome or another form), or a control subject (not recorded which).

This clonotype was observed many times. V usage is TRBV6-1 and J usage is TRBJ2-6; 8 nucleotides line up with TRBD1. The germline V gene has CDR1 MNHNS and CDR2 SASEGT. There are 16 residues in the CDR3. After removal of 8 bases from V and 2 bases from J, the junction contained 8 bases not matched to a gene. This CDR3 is CASGPQGAAGANVLTF. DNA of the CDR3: TGTGCCAGCGGGCCCCAGGGGGCGGCTGGGGCCAACGTCCTGACTTTC.

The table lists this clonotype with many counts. CDR3 protein: CASSEEGVRPGTQYF. The CDR3 region has the DNA TGTGCCAGCAGTGAAGAGGGAGTAAGGCCGGGTACGCAGTATTTT. The rearrangement joins TRBV6-1 to TRBJ2-3; D is perhaps TRBD2 (5 bases). The germline gives CDR1 MNHNS, CDR2 SASEGT. V was pared by 1 base and J by 8 bases, with 16 bases between. The CDR3 covers 15 residues.

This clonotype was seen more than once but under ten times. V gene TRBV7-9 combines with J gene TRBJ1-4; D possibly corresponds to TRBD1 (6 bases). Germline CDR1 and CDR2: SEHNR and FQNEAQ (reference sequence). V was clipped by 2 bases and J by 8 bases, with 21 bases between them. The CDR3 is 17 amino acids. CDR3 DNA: TGTGCCAGCAGCTTACTCCCCCTGGACAGAAGGAACGAAAAACTGTTTTTT. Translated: CASSLLPLDRRNEKLFF.

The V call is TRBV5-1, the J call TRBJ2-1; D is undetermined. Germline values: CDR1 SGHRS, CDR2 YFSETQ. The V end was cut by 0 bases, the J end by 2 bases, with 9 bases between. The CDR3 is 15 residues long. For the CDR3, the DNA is TGCGCCAGCAGCTTGGTACAGTTAACCTACAATGAGCAGTTCTTC. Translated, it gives CASSLVQLTYNEQFF.

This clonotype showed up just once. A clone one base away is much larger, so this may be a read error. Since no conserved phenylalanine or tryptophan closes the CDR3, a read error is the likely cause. CDR3 loop: CASSLAGFGTEAFL. DNA for the CDR3: TGTGCCAGCAGCTTAGCCGGGTTTGGAACTGAAGCTTTCCTT. This rearrangement joins TRBV11-3 to TRBJ1-1; D gene unclear. V was shortened by 1 base and J by 5 bases, with 11 bases between the two germline ends. Germline CDR1 SGHNT, CDR2 YENEEA. The CDR3 spans 14 residues.

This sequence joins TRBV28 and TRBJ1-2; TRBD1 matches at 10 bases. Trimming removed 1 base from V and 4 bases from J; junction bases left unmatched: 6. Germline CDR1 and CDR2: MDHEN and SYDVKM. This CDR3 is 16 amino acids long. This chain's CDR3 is CASSLSDRGWVYGYTF. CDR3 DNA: TGTGCCAGCAGTTTATCGGACAGGGGGTGGGTCTATGGCTACACCTTC.

The chain's CDR3 is CASSQVTEAFF. The CDR3 DNA sequence: TGTGCCAGCAGTCAGGTCACTGAAGCTTTCTTT. The chain combines TRBV12-3 or TRBV12-4 with TRBJ1-1; no clear D gene. The length of the CDR3 is 11 residues. Between the trimmed V and J ends, which lost 5 bases and 4 bases, there was a span of 5 bases.

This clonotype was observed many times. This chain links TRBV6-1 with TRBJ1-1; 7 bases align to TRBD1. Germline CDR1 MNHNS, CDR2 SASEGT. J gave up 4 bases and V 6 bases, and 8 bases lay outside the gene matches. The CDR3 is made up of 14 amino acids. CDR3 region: CASRRTGEGTEAFF. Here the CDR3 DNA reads TGTGCCAGCAGGAGAACAGGGGAGGGCACTGAAGCTTTCTTT.

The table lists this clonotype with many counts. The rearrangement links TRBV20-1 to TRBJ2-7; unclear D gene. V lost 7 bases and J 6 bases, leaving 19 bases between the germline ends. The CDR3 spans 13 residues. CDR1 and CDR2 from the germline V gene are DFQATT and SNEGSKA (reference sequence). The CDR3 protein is CSVRHPSLGEQYV. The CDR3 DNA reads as TGCAGTGTTCGACACCCCTCCCTTGGCGAGCAGTACGTC.

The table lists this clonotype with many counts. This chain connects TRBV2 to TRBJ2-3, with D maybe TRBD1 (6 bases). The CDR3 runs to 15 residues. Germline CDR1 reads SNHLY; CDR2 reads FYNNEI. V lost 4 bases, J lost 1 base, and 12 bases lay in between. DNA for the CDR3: TGTGCCAGCAGTGGGGCAGGGGCCGGCACAGATACGCAGTATTTT. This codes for CASSGAGAGTDTQYF.

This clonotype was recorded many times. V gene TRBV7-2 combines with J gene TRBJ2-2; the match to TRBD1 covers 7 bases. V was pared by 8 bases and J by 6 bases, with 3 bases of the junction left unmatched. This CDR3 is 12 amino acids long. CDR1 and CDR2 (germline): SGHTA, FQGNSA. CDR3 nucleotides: TGTGCCAGCCCTCAGGGGGCCGGGGAGCTGTTTTTT. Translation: CASPQGAGELFF.

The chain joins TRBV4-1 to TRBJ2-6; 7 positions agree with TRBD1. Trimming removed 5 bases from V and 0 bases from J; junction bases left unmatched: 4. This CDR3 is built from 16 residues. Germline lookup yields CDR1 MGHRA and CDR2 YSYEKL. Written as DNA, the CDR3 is TGCGCCAGCAGCTCACAGGGGCGCTCTGGGGCCAACGTCCTGACTTTC. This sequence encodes CASSSQGRSGANVLTF.

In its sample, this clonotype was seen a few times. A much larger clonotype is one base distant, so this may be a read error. The CDR3 sequence is CASTGGAGNTTYF. CDR3 bases: TGTGCCAGCACGGGAGGGGCTGGAAACACCACATATTTT. V and J are TRBV6-1 and TRBJ1-3; D perhaps matches TRBD1 (5 bases). This CDR3 region has 13 residues. Germline V gene sequence: CDR1 MNHNS, CDR2 SASEGT.

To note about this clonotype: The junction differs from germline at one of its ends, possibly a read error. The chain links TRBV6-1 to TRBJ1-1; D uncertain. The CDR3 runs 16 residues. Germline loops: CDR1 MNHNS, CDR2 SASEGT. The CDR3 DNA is TGTGCCAGCAGTGAGCTCGCGGGAGCCCCGAACACTAAAGCTTTCTTT. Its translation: CASSELAGAPNTKAFF.

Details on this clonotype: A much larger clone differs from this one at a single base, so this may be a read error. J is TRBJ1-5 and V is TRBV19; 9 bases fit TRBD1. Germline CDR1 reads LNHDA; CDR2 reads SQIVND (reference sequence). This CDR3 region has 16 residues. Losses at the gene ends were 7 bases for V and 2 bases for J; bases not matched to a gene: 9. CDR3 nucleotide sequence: TGTGCCAGTATTCGGACAGGGGTTGAGGGCAATCAGCCCCAGCATTTT. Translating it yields CASIRTGVEGNQPQHF.